This T cell receptor beta chain was observed in a study of beta chain features in type 1 diabetes. Overall study findings and caveats: PCR might favor shorter templates, but any such skew would affect patients and controls equally. Researchers could not determine here whether HLA type influences TCRB rearrangement.

Trimming cost V 0 bases and J 5 bases; bases outside gene matches: 13. CDR3 length: 20 residues. Per the germline V gene, CDR1 is LGHNA and CDR2 is YNFKEQ. The single heparinised draw taken from each donor contained around 110 mL of blood on average. Reverse transcribing all isolated RNA meant expressed TCRB transcripts were sequenced. Here immunoSEQ multiplex PCR was the method, and the copy in TCRdb shows in-frame clones only, minus some. The repertoire holds under 450,000 clones, with approximately 16% as singletons. About this clone itself: Its antigen is as yet unknown.

This receptor was obtained from a young woman in good health. Input material: naive CD4+ T cells from blood. The chain has TRBV4-2 and TRBJ2-2, with 12 bases lining up with TRBD2. The CDR3, as DNA: TGTGCCAGCAGCCAAGATATCCTAGCGGGAGGGCCCCGTGGGACCGGGGAGCTGTTTTTT. It is translated as CASSQDILAGGPRGTGELFF.